This TCR beta chain was obtained from a study of T cell responses to AZD1222 COVID-19 vaccine. Study-level points and caveats: Spike-specific TCR breadth rose after two AZD1222 doses, and depth rose as well. The span of vaccine-associated CD4 TCRs extended across spike, with dominance at 160-218 and 743-854. Of spike-specific TCRs, nearly half reportedly target regions left unmutated in variants.

Libraries were prepared by immunoSEQ multiplex PCR; TCRdb keeps only in-frame clonotypes and omits some of them. The sample consists of tens of thousands of clones, 92% of them appearing once. Worth noting for this clone: Its antigen is unknown.

Second doses were pooled across both intervals (about 4 or about 12 weeks). The length of the CDR3 is 12 residues. V gave up 0 bases and J gave up 8 bases, with 4 bases separating them. Germline values: CDR1 MGHRA, CDR2 YSYEKL. The source was peripheral blood, collected 28 days after the second AZD1222 dose. This sequence joins TRBV4-1 and TRBJ2-2; no clear D gene. This receptor was taken from an adult who received the AZD1222 COVID-19 vaccine. The CDR3 protein is CASSQETGELFF. CDR3 coding DNA: TGCGCCAGCAGCCAAGAAACGGGGGAGCTGTTTTTT.